This entry features one T cell receptor (beta chain) sequence. Its antigen is undetermined. The data belong to a study of response to subunit inactivated influenza vaccine. Trimming removed 1 base at V and 10 bases at J, with 14 bases between. CDR1 is SGHTA, CDR2 FQGNSA, per germline. The CDR3 extends over 15 amino acids. Study conclusions and caveats: There was a suggestion from the authors that each seasonal influenza vaccination recruits few new T cells.

MiXCR, run by TCRdb on the RT-PCR reads, gives a single entry per CDR3 protein. This sample has 650,000 or so distinct CDR3 sequences, with around 15% found just once. The V gene is TRBV7-2, the J gene TRBJ1-6; TRBD1 is a possible D gene (6 bases). The clonotype was recovered from a man aged 45-65 years who received an inactivated influenza vaccine. Sequencing used PBMCs from blood, obtained 14 to 15 days before vaccination. The CDR3 nucleotides read TGTGCCAGCAGCTTAGAAACAGGGCCCGCCTCACCCCTCCACTTT. Its translation is CASSLETGPASPLHF. The full variable domain, rest sourced from reference TRBV7-2 and TRBJ1-6, is GAGVSQSPSNKVTEKGKDVELRCDPISGHTALYWYRQSLGQGLEFLIYFQGNSAPDKSGLPSDRFSAERTGGSVSTLTIQRTQQEDSAVYLCASSLETGPASPLHFGNGTRLTVT.